One sample yielded the 9 T cell receptor beta chains listed below, sequenced in a study of early T cells in non-severe SARS-CoV-2 infection. TCRdb processed the 5' RACE reads anew with MiXCR; each CDR3 protein has one entry. Among 80,000 to 100,000 distinct CDR3 sequences listed, around 15% were seen once. Sequenced input: whole blood. The receptors derive from an adult who was a healthcare worker with PCR-confirmed SARS-CoV-2 infection or an uninfected control (not recorded which).

This chain links TRBV20-1 with TRBJ2-7; 13 nucleotides agree with TRBD2. CDR1 and CDR2 from the germline V gene are DFQATT and SNEGSKA (reference sequence). Trimming cost V 5 bases and J 3 bases; bases outside gene matches: 7. The CDR3 contains 15 residues. The CDR3 bases are TGCAGTGCTCCCGGGACTAGCGGGACACGCTACGAGCAGTACTTC. Translation: CSAPGTSGTRYEQYF.

The table lists this clonotype with many counts. This chain connects TRBV20-1 to TRBJ2-1; possibly TRBD1 or TRBD2 for D (5 bases each). V dropped 6 bases and J dropped 2 bases, with 17 bases sitting between them. Germline assignment: CDR1 DFQATT and CDR2 SNEGSKA (reference sequence). This CDR3 contains 15 residues. The CDR3 here is CSAYRLGVAYNEQFF. The DNA of the CDR3 is TGCAGTGCCTACCGATTGGGGGTCGCCTACAATGAGCAGTTCTTC.

The chain carries TRBV4-2 and TRBJ2-3; TRBD2 matches 16 bases. The junction had 12 bases not matched to a gene; V was cut back by 8 bases and J by 4 bases. Germline V gives CDR1 LGHNA, CDR2 YNFKEQ. There are 18 residues in the CDR3. Here the CDR3 reads CASGGLAGGAWRSDTQYF. The CDR3 nucleotides read TGTGCCAGCGGGGGACTAGCGGGAGGGGCCTGGAGATCAGATACGCAGTATTTT.

This clonotype turned up a few times. J is TRBJ1-1 and V is TRBV4-2; 8 bases line up with TRBD1. CDR3 length: 12 residues. V lost 6 bases to trimming and J lost 12 bases; unmatched junction nucleotides: 9. From germline, CDR1 is LGHNA and CDR2 YNFKEQ. As DNA, the CDR3 is TGTGCCAGCAGGGGCGGGCAGGGGGCGACTTTCTTT. This gives the protein CASRGGQGATFF.

This chain links TRBV5-4 with TRBJ2-5; D call uncertain. The germline V gene has CDR1 SGHNT and CDR2 YYREEE (reference sequence). This CDR3 has 13 amino acids. Trimming removed 0 bases from V and 5 bases from J, with 8 bases in between. CDR3 in amino acids: CASSLAGPETQYF. In DNA form, the CDR3 reads TGTGCCAGCAGCTTGGCCGGGCCGGAGACCCAGTACTTC.

J is TRBJ2-3 and V is TRBV7-7, with D maybe TRBD1 (6 bases). From germline, CDR1 is SSHAT and CDR2 FNYEAQ (reference sequence). The length of the CDR3 is 13 residues. V was pared by 2 bases and J by 6 bases, with 9 bases between. The CDR3 nucleotides are TGTGCCAGCAGCTTAACAGGGTTGGATACGCAGTATTTT. Translated: CASSLTGLDTQYF.

This clonotype was recorded at least ten times. The chain is built from TRBV20-1 and TRBJ1-1; weak D call: TRBD1 (6 bases). The CDR3 has 18 amino acids. Trimming removed 0 bases at V and 0 bases at J, with 20 bases between. The germline V gene has CDR1 DFQATT and CDR2 SNEGSKA (reference sequence). For the CDR3, the DNA is TGCAGTGCTAGAGAAGAAGGCAGGGGAAGAGGGATGAACACTGAAGCTTTCTTT. This codes for CSAREEGRGRGMNTEAFF.

The V and J genes are TRBV2 and TRBJ2-1; D may match TRBD1 or TRBD2 (5 bases each). Germline V gene sequence: CDR1 SNHLY, CDR2 FYNNEI. The CDR3 consists of 13 residues. V shed 10 bases and J shed 8 bases, with 18 bases lying between them. The CDR3 spells CATGPQRVDEQFF. CDR3 in DNA: TGTGCCACGGGACCCCAAAGAGTCGATGAGCAGTTCTTC.

This chain uses TRBV27 with TRBJ1-1; D ambiguous. V gave up 0 bases and J gave up 1 base, with 6 bases separating them. The CDR3 runs to 14 residues. Germline-derived CDR1 and CDR2 are MNHEY and SMNVEV (reference sequence). As DNA, the CDR3 is TGTGCCAGCAGTTTATCCGCTGGGAACACTGAAGCTTTCTTT. Encoded protein: CASSLSAGNTEAFF.